Following are 4 T cell receptor beta chains from one sample sequenced in a study of cytomegalovirus exposure and HLA in healthy donors. PCR used 60 Vbeta primers and 13 Jbeta primers. The assay was immunoSEQ multiplex PCR, and TCRdb's table has in-frame clones only and misses some. The table lists about 140,000 clones, approximately 79% of them singletons. Sequencing was done on a sample of PBMCs. The receptors derive from a woman in her 50s in good health and CMV-seropositive.

This clone showed up just a few times. CDR3: CASSLWTGNHNEQFF. CDR3 sequence (DNA): TGTGCCAGCAGCCTCTGGACAGGGAACCACAATGAGCAGTTCTTC. The chain carries TRBV7-6 and TRBJ2-1; 8 bases match TRBD1. V lost 5 bases and J lost 5; bases outside the gene matches: 8. This CDR3 comprises 15 residues. From germline, CDR1 is SGHVS and CDR2 FNYEAQ.

This clone has only one observation. V usage is TRBV29-1 and J usage is TRBJ2-7; 7 bases are shared with TRBD1. The CDR3 sequence is 12 residues long. Germline loops: CDR1 SQVTM, CDR2 ANQGSEA. V trimming: 7 bases; J trimming: 3 bases; junction bases outside the gene matches: 6. CDR3 amino acids: CSAGDSSYEQYF. DNA for the CDR3: TGCAGCGCTGGGGACAGTAGCTACGAGCAGTACTTC.

The J gene is TRBJ2-2, the V gene TRBV9; tentatively, D is TRBD1 (5 bases). The CDR3 covers 14 residues. In germline, CDR1 is SGDLS, CDR2 YYNGEE. V was shortened by 5 bases and J by 1 base, with 9 bases between the two germline ends. The CDR3 DNA follows: TGTGCCAGCAGAGCTACAGGGAACACCGGGGAGCTGTTTTTT. Translation: CASRATGNTGELFF.

The V call is TRBV6-1, the J call TRBJ1-5, with TRBD1 matching 7 bases. The V gene end was trimmed by 3 bases and the J gene end by 5 bases; junction bases not matched to a gene: 7. The CDR3 sequence is 15 residues long. Per germline, CDR1 MNHNS and CDR2 SASEGT. This CDR3 reads CASSEHQRGHQPQHF. CDR3 in DNA: TGTGCCAGCAGTGAGCACCAGAGGGGGCATCAGCCCCAGCATTTT.